The 30 T cell receptor beta chains listed next were all sequenced from one sample in a study of beta chain features in type 1 diabetes. Expressed TCRB transcripts were sequenced after all isolated RNA was converted to cDNA. Clones were sequenced by immunoSEQ multiplex PCR, and TCRdb holds only the in-frame ones, with some missing. The data hold 140,000 or so clones, with under 11% observed a single time. The sequenced material came from naive CD4+ T cells from blood. The receptors were gathered from a young man in good health.

A few counts support this clone. The chain has TRBV5-4 and TRBJ2-5, with TRBD2 identical over 11 bases. J lost 2 bases, V lost 6 bases, and 12 bases had no gene match. The CDR3 sequence is 17 residues long. Germline CDR1 SGHNT, CDR2 YYREEE (reference sequence). CDR3: CASTPAPSGGQQETQYF. CDR3 DNA: TGTGCCAGCACCCCTGCCCCTAGCGGGGGGCAGCAAGAGACCCAGTACTTC.

The CDR3 bases are TGCGCCAGCAGCCGAGAAGCAGGGGCCCCTGGAAACACCATATATTTT. This sequence encodes CASSREAGAPGNTIYF. This chain links TRBV4-3 with TRBJ1-3; maybe TRBD1 (6 bases). V lost 4 bases and J lost 2, with 15 bases in between. CDR3 size: 16 residues. Germline CDR1 is LGHNA and CDR2 is YSLEER.

This clone was seen more than once but under ten times. The V gene is TRBV14, the J gene TRBJ2-5; D unclear. Trimming cost V 0 bases and J 5 bases, with 10 bases left between them. Germline V gene data show CDR1 as SGHDN and CDR2 as FVKESK. The length of the CDR3 is 14 residues. The CDR3 protein is CASSQDEVRETQYF. DNA of the CDR3: TGTGCCAGCAGCCAAGACGAGGTTCGGGAGACCCAGTACTTC.

This chain joins TRBV2 and TRBJ2-3; weak D call: TRBD1 (6 bases). Germline V gives CDR1 SNHLY, CDR2 FYNNEI. There are 16 residues in the CDR3. V shed 6 bases and J shed 2 bases, with 18 bases lying between them. The CDR3 spells CASSVEGGGNTDTQYF. DNA of the CDR3: TGTGCCAGCAGCGTCGAGGGTGGGGGCAACACAGATACGCAGTATTTT.

This clone has only a few counts. This sequence joins TRBV6-5 and TRBJ1-6; the D gene is possibly TRBD1 (5 bases). Germline-derived CDR1 and CDR2 are MNHEY and SVGAGI. This CDR3 comprises 14 residues. V dropped 2 bases and J dropped 9 bases, with 11 bases sitting between them. Here the CDR3 DNA reads TGTGCCAGCAGTTACGCCAGGGTCGGTTCACCCCTCCACTTT. Residues: CASSYARVGSPLHF.

This chain's CDR3 is CASSHQGGTYEQYF. CDR3 DNA: TGTGCCAGCAGCCATCAGGGAGGGACCTACGAGCAGTACTTC. This chain connects TRBV5-6 to TRBJ2-7; TRBD2 aligns across 7 bases. The CDR3 is made up of 14 amino acids. Germline V gene sequence: CDR1 SGHDT, CDR2 YYEEEE. V was clipped by 4 bases and J by 2 bases; unmatched bases: 6.

This clone was observed at least ten times. The chain joins TRBV7-2 to TRBJ2-3; a possible D gene is TRBD2 (5 bases). The CDR3 contains 14 residues. CDR1 is SGHTA, CDR2 FQGNSA, per germline. V shed 4 bases and J shed 6 bases, with 14 bases lying between them. The CDR3 loop is CASSSSGPLDTQYF. As DNA, the CDR3 is TGTGCCAGCAGCTCCAGCGGACCCCTGGATACGCAGTATTTT.

In this sample, this clone turned up a few times. This chain connects TRBV6-5 to TRBJ2-5, with 8 nucleotides matching TRBD1. CDR3 length: 14 residues. V shed 5 bases and J 3 bases; nucleotides not matched to a gene: 5. Germline V gene lookup returns CDR1 MNHEY and CDR2 SVGAGI. CDR3 protein: CASSTRDRKETQYF. The CDR3 DNA reads as TGTGCCAGCAGTACCCGGGACAGGAAAGAGACCCAGTACTTC.

For the CDR3, the DNA is TGTGCCAGCTCACCACCGAGACAGGCCTCCTCTGGAAACACCATATATTTT. It is translated as CASSPPRQASSGNTIYF. The chain uses TRBV18 and TRBJ1-3; D is perhaps TRBD1 (6 bases). The V end lost 0 bases, the J end lost 0 bases, and 12 bases lay between the germline ends. CDR1 is KGHSH, CDR2 LQKENI, per germline. The length of the CDR3 is 17 residues.

This clone has just a few counts. The V call is TRBV19, the J call TRBJ1-4; a possible D gene is TRBD1 (6 bases). Germline assignment: CDR1 LNHDA and CDR2 SQIVND (reference sequence). The CDR3 has 15 amino acids. V was pared by 4 bases and J by 4 bases, with 13 bases between. DNA of the CDR3: TGTGCCAGTAGTAGCCACAGGGCGAGTAATGAAAAACTGTTTTTT. This gives the protein CASSSHRASNEKLFF.

This clone was counted many times. The chain employs TRBV7-9 and TRBJ2-7; possible D gene TRBD1, 6 bases. The CDR3 is 14 residues long. Germline-derived CDR1 and CDR2 are SEHNR and FQNEAQ (reference sequence). The V end lost 1 base, the J end lost 0 bases, and 7 bases lay between the germline ends. The CDR3 is CASSLGQASYEQYF. DNA for the CDR3: TGTGCCAGCAGCTTAGGACAGGCCTCCTACGAGCAGTACTTC.

This clone was observed a few times. This chain connects TRBV4-1 to TRBJ1-6, with TRBD1 identical over 7 bases. V was pared by 4 bases and J by 0 bases, with 3 bases of the junction left unmatched. Germline lookup yields CDR1 MGHRA and CDR2 YSYEKL. CDR3 length equals 16 residues. The CDR3 sequence: CASSLQGSSYNSPLHF. In nucleotides, the CDR3 is TGCGCCAGCAGCCTACAGGGGAGCTCCTATAATTCACCCCTCCACTTT.

This chain joins TRBV6-6 and TRBJ2-2, with 8 bases aligning to TRBD1. Germline CDR1 MNHNY, CDR2 SVGAGI (reference sequence). There are 16 residues in the CDR3. Trimming cost V 6 bases and J 1 base; bases outside gene matches: 7. The CDR3 bases are TGTGCCAGCAGCTTAGCCGGGACAGGGAACACCGGGGAGCTGTTTTTT. Its protein is CASSLAGTGNTGELFF.

This clone has more than one count but fewer than ten. The chain links TRBV7-2 to TRBJ2-1; 15 bases fit TRBD2. CDR1 is SGHTA, CDR2 FQGNSA, per germline. This CDR3 spans 16 amino acids. Losses at the gene ends were 5 bases for V and 9 bases for J; bases not matched to a gene: 8. CDR3 amino acids: CASSHGLAGGRSEQFF. DNA of the CDR3: TGTGCCAGCAGCCATGGACTAGCGGGGGGGCGGAGTGAGCAGTTCTTC.

This clone was found a few times. CDR3 DNA: TGTGCCAGCAGCCGCCGCGCTTTGTCAGGGGATATTATCTACGAGCAGTACTTC. It yields the protein CASSRRALSGDIIYEQYF. This chain uses TRBV5-5 with TRBJ2-7; D might be TRBD1 (6 bases). V lost 4 bases, J lost 3 bases, and 26 bases lay in between. The CDR3 extends over 18 amino acids. CDR1 is SGHKS, CDR2 YYEKEE, per germline (reference sequence).

This clone showed up just a few times. The CDR3 DNA sequence: TGTGCCAGCAGCTTGGCCCAAGGACAGGGTGGGGCTTTCTTT. Translated, it gives CASSLAQGQGGAFF. The gene calls are TRBV5-6 and TRBJ1-1; 8 nucleotides agree with TRBD1. In germline, CDR1 is SGHDT, CDR2 YYEEEE. J gave up 11 bases and V 0 bases, and 9 bases lay outside the gene matches. This CDR3 spans 14 amino acids.

This clone appeared a few times. In DNA form, the CDR3 reads TGTGCCAGCCTCTCTAGCGGGGCCTACAATGAGCAGTTCTTC. Amino acid sequence: CASLSSGAYNEQFF. This chain uses TRBV2 with TRBJ2-1, with 9 bases matching TRBD2. The germline V gene encodes CDR1 SNHLY and CDR2 FYNNEI. This CDR3 is 14 amino acids long. J gave up 2 bases and V 8 bases, and 4 bases lay outside the gene matches.

This chain links TRBV28 with TRBJ1-2; the D gene is possibly TRBD1 (5 bases). V lost 6 bases and J lost 8, with 13 bases in between. Germline-derived CDR1 and CDR2 are MDHEN and SYDVKM. The length of the CDR3 is 12 residues. DNA for the CDR3: TGTGCCAGCAGCGGGACTTTTTTAGGCTACACCTTC. It translates to CASSGTFLGYTF.

The rearrangement uses TRBV4-3 and TRBJ2-2, with D uncertain. CDR3 length: 12 amino acids. Trimming removed 8 bases from V and 5 bases from J, with 9 bases in between. Per germline, CDR1 LGHNA and CDR2 YSLEER. The CDR3 DNA reads as TGCGCCAGCTTCCCGCGGACCGGGGAGCTGTTTTTT. It yields the protein CASFPRTGELFF.

This clone appeared once. The rearrangement links TRBV6-5 to TRBJ1-1, with D uncertain. V was pared by 8 bases and J by 0 bases, with 7 bases between. The CDR3 loop spans 12 amino acids. Per germline, CDR1 MNHEY and CDR2 SVGAGI. The CDR3 DNA sequence: TGTGCCAGCGAGGATGTGAACACTGAAGCTTTCTTT. Amino acid sequence: CASEDVNTEAFF.

The sample holds a few counts of this clone. J is TRBJ1-6 and V is TRBV6-5; TRBD1 might be the D (5 bases). With 0 bases removed from V and 10 bases from J, the gap between germline ends came to 13 bases. Per the germline V gene, CDR1 is MNHEY and CDR2 is SVGAGI. There are 15 residues in the CDR3. The CDR3 region is CASSYSRQGGSPLHF. The CDR3 bases are TGTGCCAGCAGTTACTCGCGGCAGGGCGGATCACCCCTCCACTTT.

This chain connects TRBV4-1 to TRBJ2-1; 13 nucleotides match TRBD2. The CDR3 loop spans 18 amino acids. The ends lost 2 bases at V and 4 bases at J; junction bases unmatched: 8. From germline, CDR1 is MGHRA and CDR2 YSYEKL. The CDR3 is CASSQQPGLAGSYNEQFF. The CDR3, as DNA: TGCGCCAGCAGCCAACAACCGGGACTAGCGGGGAGTTACAATGAGCAGTTCTTC.

This clone was recorded at least ten times. The chain couples TRBV7-7 to TRBJ2-6; 8 positions match TRBD1. V was pared by 10 bases and J by 0 bases, with 14 bases of the junction left unmatched. Germline V lookup: CDR1 SSHAT, CDR2 FNYEAQ (reference sequence). This CDR3 region has 18 residues. The CDR3, as DNA: TGTGCCACCACGATCCGGGACAGGACCAACTCTGGGGCCAACGTCCTGACTTTC. It encodes CATTIRDRTNSGANVLTF.

This clone has a handful of counts. This chain uses TRBV2 with TRBJ2-3, with unresolved D. Trimming shortened V by 10 bases and J by 0 bases, and 14 bases separated the two germline ends. The CDR3 extends over 14 amino acids. Germline CDR1 SNHLY, CDR2 FYNNEI. CDR3 in amino acids: CATKTDRSTDTQYF. As DNA, the CDR3 is TGTGCCACCAAGACTGATCGAAGCACAGATACGCAGTATTTT.

This clone was picked up a small number of times. The chain employs TRBV7-8 and TRBJ2-1, with TRBD1 as a possible D gene (6 bases). Trimming shortened V by 1 base and J by 7 bases, and 26 bases separated the two germline ends. CDR1 and CDR2 from the germline V gene are SGHVS and FQNEAQ. CDR3 size: 19 residues. The DNA of the CDR3 is TGTGCCAGCAGCTTAGGCCCCGTGGCAGGGGTCACGTCTTGGAATGAGCAGTTCTTC. Residues: CASSLGPVAGVTSWNEQFF.

This clone was observed a few times. The same CDR3 also results from other DNA sequences found in this sample. V is TRBV7-9 and J is TRBJ1-4; 9 bases are shared with TRBD1. The CDR3 has 14 amino acids. V lost 5 bases, J lost 4 bases, and 2 bases stayed unmatched. CDR1 and CDR2 from the germline V gene are SEHNR and FQNEAQ (reference sequence). Here the CDR3 DNA reads TGTGCCAGCAGCCAGGGACAGGGTAATGAAAAACTGTTTTTT. Its protein product is CASSQGQGNEKLFF. Variable domain in full (rest from reference TRBV7-9 and TRBJ1-4): DTGVSQNPRHKITKRGQNVTFRCDPISEHNRLYWYRQTLGQGPEFLTYFQNEAQLEKSRLLSDRFSAERPKGSFSTLEIQRTEQGDSAMYLCASSQGQGNEKLFFGSGTQLSVL.

The V call is TRBV5-1, the J call TRBJ2-2; tentatively, D is TRBD2 (7 bases). The CDR3 is made up of 17 amino acids. Deletions cut 4 bases from V and 4 bases from J, with 20 bases between. CDR1 and CDR2 (germline): SGHRS, YFSETQ. CDR3 amino acids: CASSPEPQGRVTGELFF. CDR3 DNA: TGCGCCAGCAGCCCCGAGCCCCAGGGGAGGGTCACCGGGGAGCTGTTTTTT. Drawing the rest from reference TRBV5-1 and TRBJ2-2, the complete variable domain is KAGVTQTPRYLIKTRGQQVTLSCSPISGHRSVSWYQQTPGQGLQFLFEYFSETQRNKGNFPGRFSGRQFSNSRSEMNVSTLELGDSALYLCASSPEPQGRVTGELFFGEGSRLTVL.

The rearrangement links TRBV5-1 to TRBJ2-5; D possibly corresponds to TRBD1 (5 bases). The V and J ends lost 0 bases and 2 bases respectively, with 11 bases between them. CDR1 and CDR2 from the germline V gene are SGHRS and YFSETQ. The CDR3 runs 15 residues. The CDR3 protein is CASSLAQTAQETQYF. DNA of the CDR3: TGCGCCAGCAGCTTGGCCCAGACAGCACAAGAGACCCAGTACTTC.

This clone occurred a few times. This chain uses TRBV7-3 with TRBJ2-2; D uncertain. CDR1 and CDR2 (germline): SGHTA, FQGTGA. The CDR3 runs to 16 residues. Between the trimmed V and J ends, which lost 0 bases and 3 bases, there was a span of 11 bases. This chain's CDR3 is CASSLTSNSYTGELFF. CDR3 DNA sequence: TGTGCCAGCAGCTTAACGAGTAACTCCTACACCGGGGAGCTGTTTTTT. The whole variable domain, filled in from reference TRBV7-3 and TRBJ2-2, reads GAGVSQTPSNKVTEKGKYVELRCDPISGHTALYWYRQSLGQGPEFLIYFQGTGAADDSGLPNDRFFAVRPEGSVSTLKIQRTERGDSAVYLCASSLTSNSYTGELFFGEGSRLTVL.

The rearrangement joins TRBV6-4 to TRBJ2-1; TRBD1 matches at 7 bases. The CDR3 runs 14 residues. From germline, CDR1 is MRHNA and CDR2 SNTAGT. The trim removed 7 bases at V and 0 bases at J, leaving 3 bases unmatched. The CDR3 nucleotides are TGTGCCAGCAAACCAGGGGGCTCCTACAATGAGCAGTTCTTC. Its protein product is CASKPGGSYNEQFF.